This TCR beta chain was sequenced in a study of spatial heterogeneity in lung cancer. Study summary: Each distinct TCR and UMI combination averaged more than ten appearances in raw reads.

Described time point: sample taken at primary tumor resection. Patients with untreated early-stage non-small cell lung cancer, numbering around 71, were the donors. No cell sorting; template was whole RNA from tumor, lung tissue or PBMC. TCRdb re-derived calls from the 5' RACE reads in MiXCR, one entry per CDR3 protein. The sample holds just under 95,000 distinct CDR3 sequences, about 12% seen once. This clonotype was seen many times. Looked up from germline, CDR1 is SGHRS and CDR2 is YFSETQ. Trimming removed 2 bases from V and 3 bases from J; junction bases left unmatched: 4. The CDR3 has 14 residues.

This sample comprised PBMCs, obtained at surgery. The J gene is TRBJ1-1, the V gene TRBV5-1; 7 bases align to TRBD1. The TCR sequence derives from a male donor with early-stage non-small cell lung cancer. The CDR3 DNA sequence: TGCGCCAGCAGCTTTTACAGGGGTCACACTGAAGCTTTCTTT. Translating it yields CASSFYRGHTEAFF. The variable domain in full, with the rest retrieved from reference TRBV5-1 and TRBJ1-1, is KAGVTQTPRYLIKTRGQQVTLSCSPISGHRSVSWYQQTPGQGLQFLFEYFSETQRNKGNFPGRFSGRQFSNSRSEMNVSTLELGDSALYLCASSFYRGHTEAFFGQGTRLTVV.